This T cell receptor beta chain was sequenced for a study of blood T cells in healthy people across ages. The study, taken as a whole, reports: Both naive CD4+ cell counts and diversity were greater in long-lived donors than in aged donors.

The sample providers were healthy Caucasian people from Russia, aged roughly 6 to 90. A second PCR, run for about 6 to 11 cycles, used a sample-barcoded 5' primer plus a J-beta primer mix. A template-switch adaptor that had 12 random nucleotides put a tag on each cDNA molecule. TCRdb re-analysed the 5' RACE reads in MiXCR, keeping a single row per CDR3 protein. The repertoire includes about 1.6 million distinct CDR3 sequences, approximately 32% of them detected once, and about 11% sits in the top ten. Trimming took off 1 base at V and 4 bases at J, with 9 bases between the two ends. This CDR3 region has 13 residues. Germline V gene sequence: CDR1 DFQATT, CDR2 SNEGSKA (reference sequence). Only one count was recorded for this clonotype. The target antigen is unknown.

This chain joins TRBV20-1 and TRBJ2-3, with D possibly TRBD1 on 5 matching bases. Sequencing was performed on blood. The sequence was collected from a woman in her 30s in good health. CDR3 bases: TGCAGTGCTAGAGTGGGGCCGGCAGATACGCAGTATTTT. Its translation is CSARVGPADTQYF.